This entry features one T cell receptor (beta chain) sequence. Only in-frame clones appear in the TCRdb table, and some are missing; sequencing was by immunoSEQ multiplex PCR. The data show 120,000 to 150,000 clones, around 86% seen once. This sample was taken from a study of control samples from healthy donors and cancer patients. Input material: blood. This TCR came from a man aged 25 to 40 in good health.

CDR3 coding DNA: TGCGCCAGCAGCAAAAGCGGGGCGAACCGGGAGACCCAGTACTTC. Its protein product is CASSKSGANRETQYF. The chain has TRBV5-1 and TRBJ2-5, with 7 bases lining up with TRBD2. V shed 4 bases and J 5 bases; nucleotides not matched to a gene: 11. CDR3 length: 15 amino acids. The V gene's germline CDR1 is SGHRS and CDR2 YFSETQ.